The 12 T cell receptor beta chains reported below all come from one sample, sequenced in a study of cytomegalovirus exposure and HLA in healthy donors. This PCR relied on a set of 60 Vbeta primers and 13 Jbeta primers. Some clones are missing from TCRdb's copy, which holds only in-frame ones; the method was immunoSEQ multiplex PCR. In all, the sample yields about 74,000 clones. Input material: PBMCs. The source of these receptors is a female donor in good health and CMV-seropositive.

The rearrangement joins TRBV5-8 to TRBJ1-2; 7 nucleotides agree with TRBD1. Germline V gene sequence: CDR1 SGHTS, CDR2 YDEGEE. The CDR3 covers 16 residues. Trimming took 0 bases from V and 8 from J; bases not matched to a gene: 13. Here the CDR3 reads CASSLGLAGGVEGYTF. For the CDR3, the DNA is TGTGCCAGCAGCTTGGGACTGGCAGGGGGAGTGGAAGGCTACACCTTC.

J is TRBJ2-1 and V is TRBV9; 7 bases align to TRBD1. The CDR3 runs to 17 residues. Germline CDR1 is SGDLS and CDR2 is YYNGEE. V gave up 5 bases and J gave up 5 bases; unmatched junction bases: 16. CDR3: CASSVATTGVQDNEQFF. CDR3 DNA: TGTGCCAGCAGTGTGGCCACTACAGGGGTTCAGGACAATGAGCAGTTCTTC.

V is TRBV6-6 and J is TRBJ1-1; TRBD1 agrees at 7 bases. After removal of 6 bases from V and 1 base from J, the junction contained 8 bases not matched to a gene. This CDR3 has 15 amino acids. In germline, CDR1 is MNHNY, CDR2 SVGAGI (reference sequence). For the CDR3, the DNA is TGTGCCAGCAGCACTTCGACAGGGCGGAACACTGAAGCTTTCTTT. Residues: CASSTSTGRNTEAFF.

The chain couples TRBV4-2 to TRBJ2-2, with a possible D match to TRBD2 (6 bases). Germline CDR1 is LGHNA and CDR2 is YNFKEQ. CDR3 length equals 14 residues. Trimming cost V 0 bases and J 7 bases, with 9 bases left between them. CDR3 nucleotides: TGTGCCAGCAGCCAAGAGGGAGGTATCGGGGAGCTGTTTTTT. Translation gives CASSQEGGIGELFF.

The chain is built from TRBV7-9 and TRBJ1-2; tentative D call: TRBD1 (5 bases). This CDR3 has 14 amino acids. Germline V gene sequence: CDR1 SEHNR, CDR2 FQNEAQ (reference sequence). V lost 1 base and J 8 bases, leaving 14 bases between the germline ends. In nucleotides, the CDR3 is TGTGCCAGCAGCTTAGTGGGGATTCAGGGCGGCTACACCTTC. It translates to CASSLVGIQGGYTF.

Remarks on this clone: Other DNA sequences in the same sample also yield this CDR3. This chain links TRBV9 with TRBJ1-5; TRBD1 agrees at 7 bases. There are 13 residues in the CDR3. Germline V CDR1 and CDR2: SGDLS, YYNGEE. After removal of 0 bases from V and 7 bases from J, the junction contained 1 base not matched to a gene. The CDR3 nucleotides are TGTGCCAGCAGCGTAGAAGGGGGCCAGCCCCAGCATTTT. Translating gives CASSVEGGQPQHF.

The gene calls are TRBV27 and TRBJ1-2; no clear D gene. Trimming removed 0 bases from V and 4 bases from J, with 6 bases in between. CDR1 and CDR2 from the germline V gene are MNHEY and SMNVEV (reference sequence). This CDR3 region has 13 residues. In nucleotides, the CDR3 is TGTGCCAGCAGTTTATCGGCCAGCTATGGCTACACCTTC. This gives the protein CASSLSASYGYTF.

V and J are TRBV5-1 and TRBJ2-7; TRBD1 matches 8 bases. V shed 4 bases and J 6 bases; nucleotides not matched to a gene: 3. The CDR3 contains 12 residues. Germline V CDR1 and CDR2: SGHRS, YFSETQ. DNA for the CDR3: TGCGCCAGCAGCCGGACAGGGCGCGAGCAGTACTTC. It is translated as CASSRTGREQYF.

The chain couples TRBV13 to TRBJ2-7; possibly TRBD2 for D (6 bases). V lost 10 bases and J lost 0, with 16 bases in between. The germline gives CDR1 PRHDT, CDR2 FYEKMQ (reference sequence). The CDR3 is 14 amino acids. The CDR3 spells CATRRAGGSYEQYF. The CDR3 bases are TGTGCCACCCGAAGGGCCGGGGGCTCCTACGAGCAGTACTTC.

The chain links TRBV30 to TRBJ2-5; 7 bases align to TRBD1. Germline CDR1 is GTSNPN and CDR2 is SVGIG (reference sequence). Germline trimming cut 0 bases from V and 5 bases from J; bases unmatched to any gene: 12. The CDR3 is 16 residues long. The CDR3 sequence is CAWSVSWGRGSETQYF. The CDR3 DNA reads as TGTGCCTGGAGTGTATCGTGGGGCAGGGGGAGTGAGACCCAGTACTTC.

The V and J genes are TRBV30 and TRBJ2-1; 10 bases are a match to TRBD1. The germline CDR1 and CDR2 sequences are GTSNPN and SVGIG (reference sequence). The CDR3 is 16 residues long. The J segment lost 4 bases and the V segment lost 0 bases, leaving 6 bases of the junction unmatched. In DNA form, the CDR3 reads TGTGCCTGGAGTGTACTGGGGACAGGGGATTACAATGAGCAGTTCTTC. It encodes CAWSVLGTGDYNEQFF. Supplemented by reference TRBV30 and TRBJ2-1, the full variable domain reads SQTIHQWPATLVQPVGSPLSLECTVEGTSNPNLYWYRQAAGRGLQLLFYSVGIGQISSEVPQNLSASRPQDRQFILSSKKLLLSDSGFYLCAWSVLGTGDYNEQFFGPGTRLTVL.

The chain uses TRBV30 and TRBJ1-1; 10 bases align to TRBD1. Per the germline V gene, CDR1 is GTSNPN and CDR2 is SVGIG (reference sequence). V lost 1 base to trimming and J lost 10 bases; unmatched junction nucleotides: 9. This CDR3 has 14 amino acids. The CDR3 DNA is TGTGCCTGGAGTGCAAGGGACAGGGGACCTGGAGCTTTCTTT. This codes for CAWSARDRGPGAFF.